The next 20 T cell receptor beta chains were all read from a single sample in a study of CDR3 diversity in severe acne. Each CDR3 protein is one row after TCRdb ran MiXCR on the PCR reads. The sample shows around 100,000 distinct CDR3 sequences, 51% of them seen only once. Sample: blood. Every receptor here comes from a male donor with acne.

The CDR3 loop reads CSARDVTSGSRGEQYF. The DNA of the CDR3 is TGCAGTGCTAGAGATGTAACTAGCGGGAGCCGGGGCGAGCAGTACTTC. This chain connects TRBV20-1 to TRBJ2-7; TRBD2 matches 11 bases. With 0 bases clipped from V and 6 bases from J, the junction kept 10 bases outside the gene matches. The CDR3 sequence is 16 residues long. Germline loops: CDR1 DFQATT, CDR2 SNEGSKA (reference sequence).

This clonotype was found many times. The chain uses TRBV4-1 and TRBJ2-5, with a tentative D call TRBD2 (6 bases). Per the germline V gene, CDR1 is MGHRA and CDR2 is YSYEKL. This CDR3 region has 17 residues. V shed 4 bases and J shed 2 bases, with 20 bases lying between them. The CDR3 coding sequence is TGCGCCAGCAGCCTCCAACCACCGGGGGATCTTCAAGAGACCCAGTACTTC. Translation: CASSLQPPGDLQETQYF.

This clonotype was counted ten times or more. V usage is TRBV19 and J usage is TRBJ2-7, with TRBD1 matching 9 bases. The CDR3 contains 13 residues. Per germline, CDR1 LNHDA and CDR2 SQIVND (reference sequence). Trimming cost V 5 bases and J 4 bases; bases outside gene matches: 3. The CDR3 DNA is TGTGCCAGTAGTCCCGGGACAGGGTACGAGCAGTACTTC. Protein product: CASSPGTGYEQYF.

J is TRBJ1-6 and V is TRBV10-1, with TRBD1 as a possible D gene (6 bases). Trimming removed 8 bases from V and 7 bases from J, with 9 bases in between. Germline V gives CDR1 WNHNN, CDR2 SYGVQD (reference sequence). This CDR3 contains 12 residues. The CDR3 nucleotides read TGCGCCAGCGCGACAGGAAATTCACCCCTCCACTTT. Amino acid sequence: CASATGNSPLHF.

The chain has TRBV10-3 and TRBJ2-7; TRBD2 matches 9 bases. CDR1 ENHRY and CDR2 SYGVKD come from the germline V gene. The V and J ends lost 7 bases and 3 bases, in that order; junction bases with no gene match: 19. The CDR3 consists of 18 residues. CDR3 sequence reads: CAIKTTGTSLLAVYEQYF. For the CDR3, the DNA is TGTGCCATCAAGACTACCGGGACTAGCTTGCTTGCGGTCTACGAGCAGTACTTC.

This clonotype appeared many times. J is TRBJ1-5 and V is TRBV20-1; D not resolved. CDR1 and CDR2 from the germline V gene are DFQATT and SNEGSKA (reference sequence). V dropped 2 bases and J dropped 0 bases, with 17 bases sitting between them. The CDR3 is 17 residues long. The CDR3 coding sequence is TGCAGTGCTAGACCCGCGGACGGTGGATATAGCAATCAGCCCCAGCATTTT. Protein sequence: CSARPADGGYSNQPQHF.

Many counts were recorded for this clonotype. The J gene is TRBJ1-5, the V gene TRBV12-3 or TRBV12-4; the D gene is possibly TRBD1 (5 bases). The CDR3 runs 12 residues. V gave up 8 bases and J gave up 4 bases, with 9 bases separating them. The CDR3 DNA sequence: TGTGCCAGCGTTAAGGGGAATCAGCCCCAGCATTTT. This codes for CASVKGNQPQHF.

The table lists this clonotype with many counts. This rearrangement joins TRBV9 to TRBJ2-5; 7 bases are shared with TRBD1. The CDR3 contains 14 residues. CDR1 SGDLS and CDR2 YYNGEE come from the germline V gene. The V segment lost 0 bases and the J segment 4 bases; nucleotides outside the gene matches: 3. The CDR3 DNA reads TGTGCCAGCAGCGTAGCTTACAGGGGAGAGACCCAGTACTTC. Translating it yields CASSVAYRGETQYF.

As concerns this clonotype: A much larger clone differs by one base, so this may be a read error. This chain connects TRBV6-4 to TRBJ2-7; 8 positions agree with TRBD1. CDR3 length equals 13 residues. From germline, CDR1 is MRHNA and CDR2 SNTAGT. The V gene end was trimmed by 3 bases and the J gene end by 5 bases; junction bases not matched to a gene: 3. The CDR3 protein is CASSEGTGHEQYF. Here the CDR3 DNA reads TGTGCCAGCAGTGAAGGGACAGGTCACGAGCAGTACTTC.

The sample holds many counts of this clonotype. CDR3 in DNA: TGTGCCAGCTGGTTCGGTGAAAACACTGAAGCTTTCTTT. This codes for CASWFGENTEAFF. This chain links TRBV12-3 or TRBV12-4 with TRBJ1-1; D remains unclear. The CDR3 sequence is 13 residues long. V dropped 8 bases and J dropped 2 bases, with 12 bases sitting between them.

As regards this clonotype: This may arise from a read error, as a much more abundant clone is one base away. The V gene is TRBV15, the J gene TRBJ2-3; D unclear. The last part of the DNA fits TRBJ1-5 better; the J call may be wrong. The germline gives CDR1 LNHNV, CDR2 YYDKDF (reference sequence). CDR3 length: 12 amino acids. The CDR3 reads CATSRAEDTQHF. CDR3 in DNA: TGTGCCACCAGCAGGGCTGAGGATACGCAGCATTTT.

This clonotype was counted at least ten times. The gene calls are TRBV4-2 and TRBJ2-7, with 11 bases fitting TRBD2. The CDR3 is 17 amino acids. CDR1 and CDR2 from the germline V gene are LGHNA and YNFKEQ. V dropped 1 base and J dropped 3; count of bases not matched to a gene: 8. CDR3: CASSQVASGGPFYEQYF. CDR3 DNA: TGTGCCAGCAGCCAAGTGGCTAGCGGGGGGCCGTTCTACGAGCAGTACTTC.

With respect to this clonotype: A much bigger clone sits one base away, suggesting this may be a read error. Written as DNA, the CDR3 is TGTGCCGGCAGTTTTCGTCGGAATGAGCAGTTCTTC. This gives the protein CAGSFRRNEQFF. This chain links TRBV12-3 or TRBV12-4 with TRBJ2-1; the D is unclear. CDR3 length equals 12 residues.

Notes on this clonotype: The CDR3 does not close with the conserved phenylalanine or tryptophan, likely indicating a read error. The chain carries TRBV24-1 and TRBJ1-2, with TRBD1 identical over 10 bases. The ends lost 4 bases at V and 5 bases at J; junction bases unmatched: 6. CDR1 and CDR2 (germline): KGHDR, SFDVKD. CDR3 size: 15 residues. The CDR3 bases are TGTGCCACCAGTGACTCCGGGACAGGGGTGTATGGCTACACCCTC. Translating it yields CATSDSGTGVYGYTL.

Remarks on this clonotype: This could be a read error, since a much larger clone is one nucleotide away. This sequence joins TRBV2 and TRBJ2-3, with TRBD2 identical over 10 bases. The CDR3 length is 15 residues. With 7 bases clipped from V and 1 base from J, the junction kept 5 bases outside the gene matches. Germline CDR1 is SNHLY and CDR2 is FYNNEI. The CDR3 DNA reads as TGTGCCAGCAAGTCAGCGGGAGGGGGCACAGATACGCAGTATTTT. Its translation is CASKSAGGGTDTQYF.

By proportion, this clonotype is medium-sized. The chain couples TRBV5-1 to TRBJ2-7; D gene uncertain. Germline values: CDR1 SGHRS, CDR2 YFSETQ. V was clipped by 5 bases and J by 0 bases, with 12 bases between them. CDR3 length equals 14 residues. CDR3 bases: TGCGCCAGCAGGGAGTATCCTAGCTCCTACGAGCAGTACTTC. This sequence encodes CASREYPSSYEQYF.

The chain combines TRBV6-1 with TRBJ1-4; D remains unclear. CDR1 MNHNS and CDR2 SASEGT come from the germline V gene. V lost 4 bases to trimming and J lost 4 bases, with 4 bases between them. This CDR3 contains 12 residues. In DNA, the CDR3 is TGTGCCAGCAGTGCTTATAATGAAAAACTGTTTTTT. It is translated as CASSAYNEKLFF.

This clonotype was seen at least ten times. The chain is built from TRBV7-9 and TRBJ2-2; 7 bases map to TRBD2. This CDR3 has 14 residues. CDR1 and CDR2 from the germline V gene are SEHNR and FQNEAQ (reference sequence). With 7 bases clipped from V and 0 bases from J, the junction kept 2 bases outside the gene matches. CDR3 in amino acids: CASNGGSNTGELFF. In DNA, the CDR3 is TGTGCCAGCAACGGGGGGTCGAACACCGGGGAGCTGTTTTTT.

This clonotype has a handful of counts. A read error may explain this, as a much larger clone is one base away. The chain carries TRBV20-1 and TRBJ1-2; D is perhaps TRBD1 (6 bases). The germline gives CDR1 DFQATT, CDR2 SNEGSKA (reference sequence). This CDR3 is 12 amino acids long. CDR3: CSAQTGIGGCTF. Here the CDR3 DNA reads TGCAGTGCCCAAACAGGGATCGGTGGCTGCACCTTC.

Comment on this clonotype: Given a much more abundant clone one base away, this may be a read error. Likely a read error: the CDR3 ends without its conserved phenylalanine or tryptophan. The DNA of the CDR3 is TGTGCCAGCAGCTCCGACAGGGGGAGCGATGGCTACACCCTC. Translation: CASSSDRGSDGYTL. The chain uses TRBV11-2 and TRBJ1-2, with 9 bases lining up with TRBD1. V was pared by 4 bases and J by 6 bases, with 6 bases of the junction left unmatched. Germline CDR1 reads SGHAT; CDR2 reads FQNNGV. The CDR3 has 14 amino acids.